These 5 T cell receptor beta chains share one sample of origin, sequenced in a study of control samples from healthy donors and cancer patients. Some clones are missing from TCRdb's copy, which holds only in-frame ones; the method was immunoSEQ multiplex PCR. Counted here are some 410,000 clones, 90% occurring once; the ten biggest clones make up over 5.5%. Sample: PBMCs. These receptors came from a man aged 35 to 55 with head and neck cancer.

CDR3 coding DNA: TGTGCCTGGAGTGAGGAAACCGAAGCTTTCTTT. Translated: CAWSEETEAFF. The J gene is TRBJ1-1, the V gene TRBV30; D call uncertain. This CDR3 spans 11 amino acids. Germline loops: CDR1 GTSNPN, CDR2 SVGIG (reference sequence). V shed 1 base and J shed 8 bases, with 8 bases lying between them.

This chain links TRBV6-2 or TRBV6-3 with TRBJ1-5; possible D gene TRBD1, 6 bases. The CDR3 length is 15 residues. Looked up from germline, CDR1 is MNHEY and CDR2 is SVGEGT. V lost 5 bases, J lost 1 base, and 12 bases lay in between. CDR3 loop: CASSADSHSNQPQHF. The CDR3 DNA is TGTGCCAGCAGTGCGGACAGTCACAGCAATCAGCCCCAGCATTTT.

This clone has a single count. This chain joins TRBV24-1 and TRBJ2-2; D is perhaps TRBD2 (5 bases). Trimming took 2 bases from V and 5 from J, leaving 14 bases between them. The germline V gene has CDR1 KGHDR and CDR2 SFDVKD. The CDR3 consists of 16 residues. In DNA form, the CDR3 reads TGTGCCACCAGTGATTCAGCCCGGGGTGGGACCGGGGAGCTGTTTTTT. Its protein is CATSDSARGGTGELFF.

The chain employs TRBV11-2 and TRBJ1-1, with a weak D call TRBD1 (6 bases). The V end was cut by 5 bases, the J end by 10 bases, with 20 bases between. CDR1 is SGHAT and CDR2 is FQNNGV in the germline V gene. The CDR3 is made up of 14 amino acids. The CDR3 region has the DNA TGTGCCAGCAGCGACGGGTCGAGGGGGAGGGCAGCTTTCTTT. This encodes CASSDGSRGRAAFF.

This rearrangement joins TRBV5-1 to TRBJ2-7, with 8 bases identical to TRBD1. The germline V gene encodes CDR1 SGHRS and CDR2 YFSETQ. J gave up 2 bases and V 4 bases, and 8 bases lay outside the gene matches. This CDR3 comprises 15 residues. Here the CDR3 reads CASSLGQVQTYEQYF. DNA for the CDR3: TGCGCCAGCAGCCTGGGACAGGTGCAAACCTACGAGCAGTACTTC.